The source of this TCR beta chain is a study of CD8 T cells in ankylosing spondylitis. TCRdb recomputed calls from the 5' RACE reads with MiXCR, one row per CDR3 protein. Here the sample spans about 140,000 distinct CDR3 sequences, about a third being singletons. CDR3 size: 19 residues. The germline V gene encodes CDR1 SGHVS and CDR2 FQNEAQ. As to this clonotype: At one end, the junction sequence differs from germline, possibly due to a read error.

The source is a male donor with ankylosing spondylitis. The chain carries TRBV7-8 and TRBJ2-7; maybe TRBD2 (5 bases). Sequenced input: synovial fluid, either unsorted or a sorted T cell fraction (not recorded which). The CDR3 here is CASSLVVVLGTSSPYEQYF. The CDR3 DNA reads TGTGCCAGCAGTTTAGTGGTCGTACTGGGCACTAGTTCCCCCTACGAGCAGTACTTC.